Included here is one T cell receptor (beta chain) sequence, with context. From the 5' RACE reads, TCRdb called clonotypes with MiXCR, one entry per CDR3 protein. This table holds some 45,000 distinct CDR3 sequences, 28% found once. This CDR3 spans 19 amino acids. The V gene lost 0 bases and the J gene lost 0 bases, with 21 bases spanning the gap. Germline values: CDR1 SGHNT, CDR2 YYREEE (reference sequence). The clonotype comes from a female donor with breast cancer. This chain joins TRBV5-4 and TRBJ2-5; D is uncertain. Sequencing used naive CD4+ T cells sorted from blood. The subset: naive CD4+ T cells, CD4+CD45RA+CD25-. In DNA form, the CDR3 reads TGTGCCAGCAGCTTGGTTTCTGTCAAAGTCCAAATACACCAAGAGACCCAGTACTTC. Translating gives CASSLVSVKVQIHQETQYF.